This T cell receptor beta chain was obtained from a study of T cells in localized non-small cell lung cancer. General study results and limits: Across samples, adjacent lung featured a median approximately 56 of the top 100 tumor clones. Sequencing, confined to only one tumor region, leaves heterogeneity possible.

Trimming removed 3 bases at V and 4 bases at J, with 9 bases between. This CDR3 spans 14 amino acids. The V gene's germline CDR1 is SGHAT and CDR2 FQNNGV. Using immunoSEQ multiplex PCR, the repertoire was profiled, and TCRdb retains in-frame clones only, with some absent. Here the sample spans 75,000 to 80,000 clones, 70% to 90% being singletons. Of note for this clone: Its specificity is unknown.

This sequence originates from a woman aged 40 to 75 with stage I squamous cell lung carcinoma. The specimen comprised peripheral blood, sampled before any cancer treatment. J is TRBJ1-4 and V is TRBV11-2; TRBD1 is a possible D gene (6 bases). The CDR3: CASSFRGGNEKLFF. The CDR3 DNA reads as TGTGCCAGCAGCTTTAGGGGGGGTAATGAAAAACTGTTTTTT. The complete variable domain, with remaining parts taken from reference TRBV11-2 and TRBJ1-4, reads EAGVAQSPRYKIIEKRQSVAFWCNPISGHATLYWYQQILGQGPKLLIQFQNNGVVDDSQLPKDRFSAERLKGVDSTLKIQPAKLEDSAVYLCASSFRGGNEKLFFGSGTQLSVL.